These 29 T cell receptor beta chains share one sample of origin, sequenced in a study of blood T cells in healthy people across ages. A J-beta primer mix and a sample-barcoded 5' primer were used in a second PCR of about 6 to 12 cycles. TCRdb independently ran MiXCR on the 5' RACE reads; one entry per CDR3 protein. The sample includes around 780,000 distinct CDR3 sequences, roughly 24% seen only once; the top ten take 3%. These data were also filed under a second study, of T cells of mothers and their children.

Sequencing was carried out using blood. All receptors come from a boy aged 10-17 years in good health.

The rearrangement links TRBV6-2 or TRBV6-3 to TRBJ1-1, with D possibly matching TRBD1 (6 bases). From germline, CDR1 is MNHEY and CDR2 SVGEGT. With 10 bases removed from V and 3 bases from J, the gap between germline ends came to 15 bases. The CDR3 contains 13 residues. CDR3 sequence: CATRSGAYTEAFF. CDR3 in DNA: TGTGCCACCAGATCAGGGGCCTACACTGAAGCTTTCTTT.

CDR3 in amino acids: CASSLTEVLAKNIQYF. The CDR3 nucleotides are TGTGCCAGCAGCTTGACAGAAGTGTTAGCCAAAAACATTCAGTACTTC. The chain uses TRBV11-2 and TRBJ2-4; maybe TRBD1 (5 bases). The CDR3 is 16 amino acids. Germline V gene lookup returns CDR1 SGHAT and CDR2 FQNNGV. Trimming left V 3 bases short and J 0 bases short, with 12 bases between.

This clonotype was recorded a few times. Because it lacks the conserved phenylalanine or tryptophan at the end, this CDR3 is likely a read error. This sequence joins TRBV29-1 and TRBJ2-5; possibly TRBD1 for D (5 bases). The better agreement between TRBJ2-7 and the DNA end casts doubt on the J call. The length of the CDR3 is 13 residues. The germline gives CDR1 SQVTM, CDR2 ANQGSEA. DNA for the CDR3: TGCAGCGTTGAAGATAAGGGGCGCTACGAGCAGTACCTC. Its protein product is CSVEDKGRYEQYL.

V gene TRBV28 combines with J gene TRBJ2-1; D is perhaps TRBD2 (6 bases). Germline CDR1 reads MDHEN; CDR2 reads SYDVKM. V was cut by 5 bases and J by 5 bases, with 16 bases left in between. This CDR3 contains 15 residues. CDR3 sequence (DNA): TGTGCCAGCAGTGAGAGCGGGCTACCTAACAATGAGCAGTTCTTC. This gives the protein CASSESGLPNNEQFF.

In its sample, this clonotype was seen a few times. CDR3 nucleotide sequence: TGTGCCAGCAGCTTAAGGTCCCTGGCCGAGCAGTACTTC. Its translation: CASSLRSLAEQYF. The gene calls are TRBV7-9 and TRBJ2-7; no clear D. The CDR3 runs to 13 residues. Germline CDR1 is SEHNR and CDR2 is FQNEAQ (reference sequence). V lost 2 bases and J 6 bases, leaving 11 bases between the germline ends.

This clonotype has ten or more counts. The chain has TRBV10-2 and TRBJ1-5; perhaps TRBD1 as D (6 bases). V lost 3 bases, J lost 6 bases, and 9 bases lay in between. Germline-derived CDR1 and CDR2 are WSHSY and SAAADI. The CDR3 runs 13 residues. For the CDR3, the DNA is TGCGCCAGCAGTGAAGGAGGGGGTCAGCCCCAGCATTTT. It specifies CASSEGGGQPQHF.

The chain is built from TRBV7-2 and TRBJ2-3; D is unresolved. With 6 bases removed from V and 4 bases from J, the gap between germline ends came to 2 bases. Germline CDR1 reads SGHTA; CDR2 reads FQGNSA. The CDR3 has 10 residues. The CDR3 bases are TGTGCCAGCAGGTCAGATACGCAGTATTTT. Translated: CASRSDTQYF.

This clonotype was counted a few times. This sequence joins TRBV29-1 and TRBJ2-5; 8 bases line up with TRBD2. The length of the CDR3 is 16 residues. CDR1 is SQVTM and CDR2 is ANQGSEA in the germline V gene. Losses at the gene ends were 5 bases for V and 4 bases for J; bases not matched to a gene: 15. This chain's CDR3 is CSVSEVGRAGGETQYF. The CDR3 DNA reads as TGCAGCGTTTCAGAGGTTGGGAGGGCGGGGGGAGAGACCCAGTACTTC.

This clonotype was detected only a few times. CDR3 in amino acids: CASSIMDRISGNTIYF. As DNA, the CDR3 is TGTGCCAGCAGCATAATGGACAGGATCTCTGGAAACACCATATATTTT. This rearrangement joins TRBV11-2 to TRBJ1-3; 7 bases are a match to TRBD1. The CDR3 covers 16 residues. The V gene's germline CDR1 is SGHAT and CDR2 FQNNGV. V shed 5 bases, J shed 0 bases, and the junction held 7 bases outside the gene matches.

The chain combines TRBV6-1 with TRBJ2-1, with TRBD1 identical over 9 bases. The J segment lost 8 bases and the V segment lost 3 bases, leaving 8 bases of the junction unmatched. Germline values: CDR1 MNHNS, CDR2 SASEGT. The CDR3 sequence is 15 residues long. The CDR3 DNA sequence: TGTGCCAGCAGTGAGGGGACAGGGAGGCTCGATGAGCAGTTCTTC. This codes for CASSEGTGRLDEQFF.

This chain joins TRBV5-1 and TRBJ1-1; a possible D gene is TRBD1 (5 bases). Germline V gene lookup returns CDR1 SGHRS and CDR2 YFSETQ. Trimming left V 0 bases short and J 3 bases short, with 12 bases between. This CDR3 has 15 amino acids. DNA for the CDR3: TGCGCCAGCAGCTTGGAAAGGTTGGGGGACACTGAAGCTTTCTTT. The encoded protein is CASSLERLGDTEAFF.

This clonotype was found a few times. J is TRBJ2-1 and V is TRBV7-8; 8 bases are a match to TRBD2. The V gene's germline CDR1 is SGHVS and CDR2 FQNEAQ. After removal of 5 bases from V and 5 bases from J, the junction contained 26 bases not matched to a gene. The CDR3 has 21 amino acids. CDR3 bases: TGTGCCAGCAGCCAAATTAGGGGACTAGTGAAGCCCCTTATCGTGGACAATGAGCAGTTCTTC. The encoded protein is CASSQIRGLVKPLIVDNEQFF.

This clonotype was seen a few times. The genes are TRBV15 and TRBJ2-5; 7 nucleotides line up with TRBD1. CDR1 is LNHNV and CDR2 is YYDKDF in the germline V gene (reference sequence). J lost 4 bases, V lost 6 bases, and 5 bases had no gene match. CDR3 length: 13 amino acids. The chain's CDR3 is CATRIQGRETQYF. In DNA, the CDR3 is TGTGCCACCAGAATACAGGGGCGAGAGACCCAGTACTTC. Looking up the rest from reference TRBV15 and TRBJ2-5 gives the full variable domain: DAMVIQNPRYQVTQFGKPVTLSCSQTLNHNVMYWYQQKSSQAPKLLFHYYDKDFNNEADTPDNFQSRRPNTSFCFLDIRSPGLGDTAMYLCATRIQGRETQYFGPGTRLLVL.

The CDR3 region has the DNA TGCAGTGCGGCTGGACTAGCGCCCAATGAGCAGTTCTTC. As protein: CSAAGLAPNEQFF. The chain uses TRBV20-1 and TRBJ2-1; TRBD2 agrees at 9 bases. The CDR3 extends over 13 amino acids. V shed 6 bases, J shed 6 bases, and the junction held 6 bases outside the gene matches. Per germline, CDR1 DFQATT and CDR2 SNEGSKA (reference sequence).

The CDR3 loop reads CASSFLTIETQYF. DNA of the CDR3: TGTGCCAGCAGTTTCCTTACTATAGAGACCCAGTACTTC. The gene calls are TRBV12-3 or TRBV12-4 and TRBJ2-7; D is undetermined. Near its end, the DNA agrees better with TRBJ2-5, so the J call may be wrong. The CDR3 runs to 13 residues.

This clonotype was detected only a few times. The chain uses TRBV20-1 and TRBJ2-5; TRBD1 aligns across 7 bases. CDR1 is DFQATT, CDR2 SNEGSKA, per germline (reference sequence). The CDR3 has 14 residues. V shed 6 bases and J 3 bases; nucleotides not matched to a gene: 10. The CDR3 here is CSATQGGREETQYF. DNA of the CDR3: TGCAGTGCAACCCAAGGGGGCAGGGAAGAGACCCAGTACTTC.

This clonotype was observed a few times. The chain carries TRBV2 and TRBJ2-5; D remains unclear. Near its end, the DNA agrees better with TRBJ2-1, so the J call may be wrong. This CDR3 spans 10 amino acids. In germline, CDR1 is SNHLY, CDR2 FYNNEI. DNA for the CDR3: TGTGCCAGCAACAACAATGAGCAGTTCTTC. Translation gives CASNNNEQFF.

For the CDR3, the DNA is TGTGCCAGCAGTTCCTTTACACGCGTCAGGGATCACGAGCAGTACTTC. Translation gives CASSSFTRVRDHEQYF. The chain couples TRBV6-5 to TRBJ2-7; tentative D call: TRBD1 (5 bases). Germline lookup yields CDR1 MNHEY and CDR2 SVGAGI. The CDR3 runs 16 residues. V was clipped by 4 bases and J by 5 bases, with 21 bases between them.

The chain has TRBV12-3 or TRBV12-4 and TRBJ2-1, with a possible D match to TRBD1 (6 bases). V lost 7 bases, J lost 6 bases, and 19 bases lay in between. This CDR3 contains 15 residues. The DNA for the CDR3 is TGTGCCAGCACCTTAGCCTTACGAGGGGGCAATGAGCAGTTCTTC. It is translated as CASTLALRGGNEQFF.

In DNA form, the CDR3 reads TGCAGTGCTAGAGAGCCCAGGGGGCGCAAGGATACGCAGTATTTT. It specifies CSAREPRGRKDTQYF. V gene TRBV20-1 combines with J gene TRBJ2-3; the match to TRBD1 covers 8 bases. CDR1 and CDR2 from the germline V gene are DFQATT and SNEGSKA (reference sequence). This CDR3 is 15 amino acids long. The junction had 8 bases not matched to a gene; V was cut back by 0 bases and J by 6 bases.

This clonotype has only a few counts. The rearrangement joins TRBV30 to TRBJ2-2, with a tentative D call TRBD2 (6 bases). V dropped 2 bases and J dropped 8 bases, with 15 bases sitting between them. Germline values: CDR1 GTSNPN, CDR2 SVGIG (reference sequence). The CDR3 is made up of 14 amino acids. For the CDR3, the DNA is TGTGCCTGGAGTCTAAAGGGCGGGGCTGGGGAGCTGTTTTTT. Protein: CAWSLKGGAGELFF.

To note about this clonotype: This may be a read error, as it is one base from a much larger clone. The CDR3 DNA follows: TGTGCCAGCAGTTGGGACAGTAATGAGCAGTTCTTC. Amino acid sequence: CASSWDSNEQFF. This chain uses TRBV28 with TRBJ2-1; 7 bases are a match to TRBD1. The germline V gene encodes CDR1 MDHEN and CDR2 SYDVKM. This CDR3 is built from 12 residues. Trimming removed 4 bases from V and 7 bases from J; junction bases left unmatched: 1.

This clonotype turned up a few times. The chain employs TRBV7-6 and TRBJ2-2, with D perhaps assigned TRBD1 or TRBD2 (5 bases each). The CDR3 is 15 residues long. V was shortened by 5 bases and J by 2 bases, with 12 bases between the two germline ends. Germline values: CDR1 SGHVS, CDR2 FNYEAQ. The CDR3 here is CASSQGTVNTGELFF. As DNA, the CDR3 is TGTGCCAGCAGCCAAGGGACCGTAAACACCGGGGAGCTGTTTTTT.

This clonotype occurred a few times. The V and J genes are TRBV27 and TRBJ2-1; a weak D match, TRBD2 (6 bases). The J call may be faulty, since TRBJ2-5 better matches the DNA end. This CDR3 comprises 14 residues. Germline assignment: CDR1 MNHEY and CDR2 SMNVEV (reference sequence). CDR3 amino acids: CASKQLGGGETQYF. The CDR3 DNA is TGTGCCAGCAAACAGTTGGGGGGAGGAGAGACCCAGTACTTC.

This chain links TRBV7-9 with TRBJ1-2, with 10 bases that match TRBD1. Germline CDR1 reads SEHNR; CDR2 reads FQNEAQ (reference sequence). There are 15 residues in the CDR3. Unmatched junction bases numbered 1, after V lost 2 bases and J lost 1 base. CDR3 nucleotide sequence: TGTGCCAGCAGCTTACGGGACAGGGGTAACTATGGCTACACCTTC. This gives the protein CASSLRDRGNYGYTF. The full variable domain, in which reference TRBV7-9 and TRBJ1-2 provide the parts outside the CDR3, is DTGVSQNPRHKITKRGQNVTFRCDPISEHNRLYWYRQTLGQGPEFLTYFQNEAQLEKSRLLSDRFSAERPKGSFSTLEIQRTEQGDSAMYLCASSLRDRGNYGYTFGSGTRLTVV.

V usage is TRBV9 and J usage is TRBJ1-1; D unclear. The CDR3 is 14 amino acids. Trimming left V 0 bases short and J 1 base short, with 7 bases between. Germline loops: CDR1 SGDLS, CDR2 YYNGEE. Here the CDR3 reads CASSVEDQNTEAFF. The CDR3 DNA follows: TGTGCCAGCAGCGTAGAGGACCAGAACACTGAAGCTTTCTTT.

This chain uses TRBV28 with TRBJ2-4; possibly TRBD2 for D (5 bases). Germline CDR1 reads MDHEN; CDR2 reads SYDVKM. The CDR3 runs to 14 residues. The germline V and J ends were trimmed by 6 bases and 3 bases, with 12 bases remaining between them. For the CDR3, the DNA is TGTGCCAGCAGCGGCGGGCCGAACAAAAACATTCAGTACTTC. Translated: CASSGGPNKNIQYF.

The chain links TRBV4-1 to TRBJ2-1; 10 bases are a match to TRBD2. J gave up 7 bases and V 0 bases, and 6 bases lay outside the gene matches. The CDR3 is 16 amino acids. Germline lookup yields CDR1 MGHRA and CDR2 YSYEKL. This CDR3 reads CASSQERAGGGNEQFF. The CDR3 DNA sequence: TGCGCCAGCAGCCAAGAGAGAGCGGGAGGGGGAAATGAGCAGTTCTTC.

In this sample, this clonotype turned up a few times. An end of the junction does not agree with germline; a read error may underlie this. The chain combines TRBV2 with TRBJ2-5; weak D call: TRBD1 (6 bases). The germline gives CDR1 SNHLY, CDR2 FYNNEI. This CDR3 has 13 amino acids. Here the CDR3 reads CASSMNREEAQYF. CDR3 DNA sequence: TGTGCCAGCAGTATGAACAGGGAAGAGGCCCAGTACTTC.